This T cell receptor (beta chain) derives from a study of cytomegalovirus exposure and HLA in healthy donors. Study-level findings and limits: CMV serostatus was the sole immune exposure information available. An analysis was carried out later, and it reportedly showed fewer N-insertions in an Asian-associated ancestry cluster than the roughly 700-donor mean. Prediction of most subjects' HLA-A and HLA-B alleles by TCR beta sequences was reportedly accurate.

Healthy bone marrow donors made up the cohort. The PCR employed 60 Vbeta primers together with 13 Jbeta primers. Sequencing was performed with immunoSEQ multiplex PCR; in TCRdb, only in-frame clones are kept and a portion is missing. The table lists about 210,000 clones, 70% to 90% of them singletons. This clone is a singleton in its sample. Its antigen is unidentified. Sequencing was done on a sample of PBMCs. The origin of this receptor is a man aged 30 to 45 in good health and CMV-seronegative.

In nucleotides, the CDR3 is TGTGCCAGCAGTTTAGTCTTGGGACAGTTCTATGGCTACACCTTC. It is translated as CASSLVLGQFYGYTF. The rearrangement uses TRBV28 and TRBJ1-2; 7 bases line up with TRBD1. V dropped 2 bases and J dropped 4; count of bases not matched to a gene: 7. CDR1 and CDR2 (germline): MDHEN, SYDVKM. This CDR3 has 15 amino acids.